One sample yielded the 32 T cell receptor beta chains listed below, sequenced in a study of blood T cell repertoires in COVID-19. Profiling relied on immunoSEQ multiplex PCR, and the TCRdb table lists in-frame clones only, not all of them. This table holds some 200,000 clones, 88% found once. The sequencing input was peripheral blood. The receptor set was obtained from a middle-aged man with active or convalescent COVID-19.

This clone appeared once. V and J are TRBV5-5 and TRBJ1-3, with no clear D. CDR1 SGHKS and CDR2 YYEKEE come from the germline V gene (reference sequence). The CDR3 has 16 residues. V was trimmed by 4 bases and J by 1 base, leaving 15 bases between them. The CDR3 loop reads CASSPWEGLSGNTIYF. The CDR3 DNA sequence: TGTGCCAGCAGCCCCTGGGAGGGTTTATCTGGAAACACCATATATTTT.

CDR3 residues: CSVGRTGVRPQHF. DNA of the CDR3: TGCAGCGTTGGGAGGACAGGGGTCCGGCCCCAGCATTTT. The chain is built from TRBV29-1 and TRBJ1-5; 9 positions match TRBD1. CDR1 SQVTM and CDR2 ANQGSEA come from the germline V gene. The CDR3 is 13 amino acids. Trimming at V came to 4 bases and at J to 9 bases, leaving 7 bases not matched to a gene.

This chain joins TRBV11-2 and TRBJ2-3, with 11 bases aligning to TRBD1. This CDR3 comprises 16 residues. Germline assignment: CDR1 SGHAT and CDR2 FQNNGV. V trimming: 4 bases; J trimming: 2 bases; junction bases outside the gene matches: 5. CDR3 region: CASSSDRGLVTDTQYF. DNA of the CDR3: TGTGCCAGCAGCTCGGACAGGGGGCTGGTCACAGATACGCAGTATTTT.

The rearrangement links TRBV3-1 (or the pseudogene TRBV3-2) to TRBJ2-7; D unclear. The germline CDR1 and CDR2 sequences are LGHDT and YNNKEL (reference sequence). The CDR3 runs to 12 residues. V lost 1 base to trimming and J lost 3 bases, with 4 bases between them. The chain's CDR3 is CASSQGGYEQYF. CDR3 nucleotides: TGTGCCAGCAGCCAAGGAGGCTACGAGCAGTACTTC.

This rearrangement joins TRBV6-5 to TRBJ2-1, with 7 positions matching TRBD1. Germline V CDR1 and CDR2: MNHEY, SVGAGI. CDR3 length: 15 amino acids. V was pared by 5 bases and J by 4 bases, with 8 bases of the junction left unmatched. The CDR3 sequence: CASSPGQALYNEQFF. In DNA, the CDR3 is TGTGCCAGCAGTCCAGGACAGGCCTTATACAATGAGCAGTTCTTC.

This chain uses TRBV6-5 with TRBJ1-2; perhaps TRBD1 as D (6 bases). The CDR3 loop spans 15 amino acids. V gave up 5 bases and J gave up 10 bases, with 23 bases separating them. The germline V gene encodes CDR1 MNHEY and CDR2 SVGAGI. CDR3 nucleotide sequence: TGTGCCAGCAGTCGCACGGTTCCTTCGGACAGCTACTACACCTTC. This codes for CASSRTVPSDSYYTF.

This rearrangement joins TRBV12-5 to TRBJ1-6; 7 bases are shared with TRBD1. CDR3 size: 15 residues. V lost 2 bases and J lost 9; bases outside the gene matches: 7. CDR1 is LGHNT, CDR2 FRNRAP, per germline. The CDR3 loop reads CASGLPTGTPSPLHF. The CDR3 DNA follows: TGTGCTAGTGGTTTGCCGACAGGGACCCCTTCACCCCTCCACTTT.

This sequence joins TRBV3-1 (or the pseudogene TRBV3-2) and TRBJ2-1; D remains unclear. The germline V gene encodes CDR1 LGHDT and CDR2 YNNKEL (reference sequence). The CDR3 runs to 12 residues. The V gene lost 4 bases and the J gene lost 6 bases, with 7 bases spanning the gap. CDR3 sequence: CASSRLGNEQFF. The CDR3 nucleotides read TGTGCCAGCAGCCGGCTAGGCAATGAGCAGTTCTTC.

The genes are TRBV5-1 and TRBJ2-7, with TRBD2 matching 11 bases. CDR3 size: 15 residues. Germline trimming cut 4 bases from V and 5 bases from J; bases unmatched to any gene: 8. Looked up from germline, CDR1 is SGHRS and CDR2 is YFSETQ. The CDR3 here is CASSKLAGGPDEQYF. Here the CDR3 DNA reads TGCGCCAGCAGCAAGTTAGCGGGGGGGCCGGACGAGCAGTACTTC.

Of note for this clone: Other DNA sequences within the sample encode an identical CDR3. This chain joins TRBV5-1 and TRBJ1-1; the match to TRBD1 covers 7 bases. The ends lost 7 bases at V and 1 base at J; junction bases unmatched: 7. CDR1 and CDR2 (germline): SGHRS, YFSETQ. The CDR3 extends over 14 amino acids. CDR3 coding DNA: TGCGCCAGCTCCCGGGGACAGTCGAACACTGAAGCTTTCTTT. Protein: CASSRGQSNTEAFF.

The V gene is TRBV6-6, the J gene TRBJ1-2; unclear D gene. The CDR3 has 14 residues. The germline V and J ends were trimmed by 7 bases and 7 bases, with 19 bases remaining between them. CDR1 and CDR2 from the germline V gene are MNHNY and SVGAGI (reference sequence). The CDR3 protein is CASTLGSEVGGYTF. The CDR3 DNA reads TGTGCCAGCACACTCGGATCGGAGGTGGGTGGCTACACCTTC.

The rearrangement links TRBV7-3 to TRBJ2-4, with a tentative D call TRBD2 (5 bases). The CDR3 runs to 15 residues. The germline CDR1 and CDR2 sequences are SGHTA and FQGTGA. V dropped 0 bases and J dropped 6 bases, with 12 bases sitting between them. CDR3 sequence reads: CASSLTGGFGNIQYF. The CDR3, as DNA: TGTGCCAGCAGCTTAACTGGAGGCTTTGGAAACATTCAGTACTTC.

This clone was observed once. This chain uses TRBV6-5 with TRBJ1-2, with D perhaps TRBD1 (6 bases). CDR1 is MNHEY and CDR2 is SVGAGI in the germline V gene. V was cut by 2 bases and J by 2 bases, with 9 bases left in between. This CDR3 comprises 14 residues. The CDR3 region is CASSYRDTNYGYTF. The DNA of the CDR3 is TGTGCCAGCAGTTACCGGGACACCAACTATGGCTACACCTTC.

CDR3 sequence reads: CAWAGQETQYF. CDR3 nucleotide sequence: TGTGCCTGGGCGGGCCAAGAGACCCAGTACTTC. The chain carries TRBV30 and TRBJ2-5; TRBD2 is a possible D gene (5 bases). V shed 5 bases and J shed 1 base, with 5 bases lying between them. CDR1 GTSNPN and CDR2 SVGIG come from the germline V gene (reference sequence). The CDR3 has 11 residues. The variable domain in full, completed from reference TRBV30 and TRBJ2-5, reads SQTIHQWPATLVQPVGSPLSLECTVEGTSNPNLYWYRQAAGRGLQLLFYSVGIGQISSEVPQNLSASRPQDRQFILSSKKLLLSDSGFYLCAWAGQETQYFGPGTRLLVL.

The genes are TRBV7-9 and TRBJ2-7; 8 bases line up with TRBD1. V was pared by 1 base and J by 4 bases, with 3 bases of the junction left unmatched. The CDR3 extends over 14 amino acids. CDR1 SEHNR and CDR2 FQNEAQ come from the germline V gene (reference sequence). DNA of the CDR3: TGTGCCAGCAGCTTAGTCGGACAGGGTTACGAGCAGTACTTC. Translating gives CASSLVGQGYEQYF.

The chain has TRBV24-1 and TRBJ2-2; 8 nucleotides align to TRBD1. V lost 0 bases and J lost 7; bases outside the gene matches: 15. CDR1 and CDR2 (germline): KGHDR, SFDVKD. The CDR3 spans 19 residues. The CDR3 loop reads CATSDLPFWVQGARGELFF. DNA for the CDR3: TGTGCCACCAGTGATTTGCCGTTCTGGGTGCAGGGGGCCCGCGGGGAGCTGTTTTTT.

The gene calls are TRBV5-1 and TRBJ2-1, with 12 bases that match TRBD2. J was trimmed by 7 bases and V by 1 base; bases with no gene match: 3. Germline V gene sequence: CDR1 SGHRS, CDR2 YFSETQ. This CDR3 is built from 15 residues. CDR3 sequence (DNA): TGCGCCAGCAGCTTGTCGACTAGCGGGAGAAATGAGCAGTTCTTC. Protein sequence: CASSLSTSGRNEQFF.

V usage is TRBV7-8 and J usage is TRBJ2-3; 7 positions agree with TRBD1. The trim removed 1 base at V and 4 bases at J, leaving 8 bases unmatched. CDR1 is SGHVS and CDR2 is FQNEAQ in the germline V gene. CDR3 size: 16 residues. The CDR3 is CASSLGVGTAADTQYF. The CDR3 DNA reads TGTGCCAGCAGCTTAGGGGTAGGGACAGCTGCAGATACGCAGTATTTT.

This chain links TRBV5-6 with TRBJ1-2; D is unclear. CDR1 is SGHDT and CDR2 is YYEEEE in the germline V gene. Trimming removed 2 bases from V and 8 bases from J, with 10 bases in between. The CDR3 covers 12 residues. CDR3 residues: CASSFGGSGYTF. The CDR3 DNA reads TGTGCCAGCAGCTTCGGAGGGTCCGGCTACACCTTC.

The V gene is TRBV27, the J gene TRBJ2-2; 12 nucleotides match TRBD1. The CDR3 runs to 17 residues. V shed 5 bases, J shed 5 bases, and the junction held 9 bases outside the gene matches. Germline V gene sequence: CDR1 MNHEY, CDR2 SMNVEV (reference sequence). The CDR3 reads CASSRDRGLIGTGELFF. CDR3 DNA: TGTGCCAGCAGTCGGGACAGGGGGCTAATTGGAACCGGGGAGCTGTTTTTT.

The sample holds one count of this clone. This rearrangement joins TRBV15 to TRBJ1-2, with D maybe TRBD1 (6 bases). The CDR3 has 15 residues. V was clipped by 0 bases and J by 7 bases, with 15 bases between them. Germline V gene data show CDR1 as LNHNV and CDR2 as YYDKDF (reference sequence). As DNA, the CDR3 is TGTGCCACCAGCAGAGAGACAGGAAGGTCGCTTGGCTACACCTTC. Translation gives CATSRETGRSLGYTF. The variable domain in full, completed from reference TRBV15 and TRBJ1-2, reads DAMVIQNPRYQVTQFGKPVTLSCSQTLNHNVMYWYQQKSSQAPKLLFHYYDKDFNNEADTPDNFQSRRPNTSFCFLDIRSPGLGDTAMYLCATSRETGRSLGYTFGSGTRLTVV.

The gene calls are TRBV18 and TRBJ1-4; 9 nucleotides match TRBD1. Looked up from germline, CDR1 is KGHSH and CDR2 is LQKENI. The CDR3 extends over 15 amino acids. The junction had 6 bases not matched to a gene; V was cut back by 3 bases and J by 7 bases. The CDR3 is CASSPLGQGSEKLFF. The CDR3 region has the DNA TGTGCCAGCTCACCGCTGGGACAGGGAAGTGAAAAACTGTTTTTT.

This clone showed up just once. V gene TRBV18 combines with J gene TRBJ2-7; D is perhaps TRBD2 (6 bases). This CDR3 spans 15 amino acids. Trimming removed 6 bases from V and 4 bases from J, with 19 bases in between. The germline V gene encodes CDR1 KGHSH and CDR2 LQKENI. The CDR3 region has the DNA TGTGCCAGCTCCCCCCTTGGGGGGACGCAGTACGAGCAGTACTTC. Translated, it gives CASSPLGGTQYEQYF.

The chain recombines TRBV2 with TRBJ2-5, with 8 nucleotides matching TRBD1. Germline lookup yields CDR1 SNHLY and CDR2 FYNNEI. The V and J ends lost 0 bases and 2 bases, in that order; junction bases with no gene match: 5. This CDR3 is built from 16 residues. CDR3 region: CASSEAQGQAQETQYF. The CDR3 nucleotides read TGTGCCAGCAGTGAAGCGCAGGGACAGGCACAAGAGACCCAGTACTTC.

In nucleotides, the CDR3 is TGTGCCAGCAGCTTAGGGGAGGGAGCTGGGCCCCAGCATTTT. This translates into CASSLGEGAGPQHF. The chain is built from TRBV11-2 and TRBJ1-5; no definite D call. Germline values: CDR1 SGHAT, CDR2 FQNNGV. The CDR3 is 14 amino acids. V lost 1 base to trimming and J lost 9 bases, with 13 bases between them.

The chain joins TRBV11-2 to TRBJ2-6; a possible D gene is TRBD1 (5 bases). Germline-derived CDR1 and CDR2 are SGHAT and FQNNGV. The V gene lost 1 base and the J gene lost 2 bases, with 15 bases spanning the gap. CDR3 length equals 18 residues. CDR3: CASSLGRAAHPGANVLTF. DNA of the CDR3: TGTGCCAGCAGCTTAGGCAGGGCTGCTCACCCTGGGGCCAACGTCCTGACTTTC.

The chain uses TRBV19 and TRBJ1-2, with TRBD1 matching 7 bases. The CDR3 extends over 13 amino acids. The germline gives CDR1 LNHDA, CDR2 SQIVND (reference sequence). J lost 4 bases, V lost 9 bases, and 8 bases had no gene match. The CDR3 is CASENRGRYGYTF. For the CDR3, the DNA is TGTGCCAGCGAAAACAGGGGACGCTATGGCTACACCTTC.

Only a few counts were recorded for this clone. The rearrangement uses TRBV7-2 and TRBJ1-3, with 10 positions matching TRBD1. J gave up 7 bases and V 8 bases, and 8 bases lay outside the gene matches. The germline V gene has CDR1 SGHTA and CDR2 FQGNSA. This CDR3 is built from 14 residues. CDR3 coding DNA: TGTGCCAGCGGAGGGACAGGGGTTTCGAACACCATATATTTT. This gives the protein CASGGTGVSNTIYF.

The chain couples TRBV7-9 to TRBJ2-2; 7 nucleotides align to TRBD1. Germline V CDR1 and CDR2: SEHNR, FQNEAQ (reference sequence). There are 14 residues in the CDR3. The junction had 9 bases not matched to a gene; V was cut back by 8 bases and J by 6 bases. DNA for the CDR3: TGTGCCAGCGGAACCTCCCAGGGGGCCGGGGAGCTGTTTTTT. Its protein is CASGTSQGAGELFF.

The CDR3 DNA sequence: TGTGCCAGCAGTACAGGGTTCGCGACTGAAGCTTTCTTT. Protein sequence: CASSTGFATEAFF. The chain uses TRBV12-3 or TRBV12-4 and TRBJ1-1, with D possibly TRBD1 on 6 matching bases. The CDR3 runs 13 residues. V lost 5 bases and J lost 5, with 12 bases in between.

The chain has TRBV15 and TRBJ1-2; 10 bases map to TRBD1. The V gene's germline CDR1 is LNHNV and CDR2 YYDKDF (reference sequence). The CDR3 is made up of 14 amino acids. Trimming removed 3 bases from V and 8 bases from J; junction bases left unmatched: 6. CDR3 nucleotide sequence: TGTGCCACCAGCAGGCGGGACAGGGGAGGCGGCTACACCTTC. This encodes CATSRRDRGGGYTF.

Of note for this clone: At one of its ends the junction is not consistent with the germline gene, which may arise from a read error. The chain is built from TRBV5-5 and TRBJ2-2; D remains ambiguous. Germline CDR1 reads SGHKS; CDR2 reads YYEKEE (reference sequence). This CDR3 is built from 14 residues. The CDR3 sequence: CASILTPTAGELFF. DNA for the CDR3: TGTGCCAGCATCTTGACCCCTACGGCCGGGGAGCTGTTTTTT.